This TCR beta chain derives from a study of cytomegalovirus exposure and HLA in healthy donors. Study-wide findings and caveats: Many donors shared some public TCRs, even though most TCR sequences were rare.

Points on this clone: What it binds is not known.

The PCR made use of 60 Vbeta and 13 Jbeta primers. Data came from immunoSEQ multiplex PCR; TCRdb stores just in-frame clones and leaves some out. The sample shows about 140,000 clones, roughly 68% of them seen only once. Germline loops: CDR1 SQVTM, CDR2 ANQGSEA. This CDR3 is 11 amino acids long. Trimming took off 6 bases at V and 5 bases at J, with 10 bases between the two ends. The sequence came from a man aged 60 to 69 in good health and CMV-seronegative. Sequencing was performed on PBMCs. V usage is TRBV29-1 and J usage is TRBJ2-5; D not certain. The CDR3 sequence is CSVENLETQYF. The CDR3 bases are TGCAGCGTAGAAAATCTGGAGACCCAGTACTTC.